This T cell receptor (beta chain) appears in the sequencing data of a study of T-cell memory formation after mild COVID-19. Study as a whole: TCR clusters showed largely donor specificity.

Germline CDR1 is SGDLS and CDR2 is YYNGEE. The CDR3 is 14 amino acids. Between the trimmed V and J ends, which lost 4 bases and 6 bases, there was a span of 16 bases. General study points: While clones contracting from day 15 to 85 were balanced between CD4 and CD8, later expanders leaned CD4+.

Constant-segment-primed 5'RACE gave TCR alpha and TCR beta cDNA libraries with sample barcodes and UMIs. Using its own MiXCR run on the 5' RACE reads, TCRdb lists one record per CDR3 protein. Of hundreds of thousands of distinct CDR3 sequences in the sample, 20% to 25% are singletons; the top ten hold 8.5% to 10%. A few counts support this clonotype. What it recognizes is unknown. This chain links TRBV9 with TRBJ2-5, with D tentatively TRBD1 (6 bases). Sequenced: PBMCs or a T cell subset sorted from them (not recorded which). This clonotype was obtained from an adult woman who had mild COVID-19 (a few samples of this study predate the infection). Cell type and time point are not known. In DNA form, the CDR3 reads TGTGCCAGCAGCCTATCTATGACAGGACAGACCCAGTACTTC. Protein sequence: CASSLSMTGQTQYF.